The present entry profiles one TCR beta chain with its context. The sample belongs to a study of early T cells in non-severe SARS-CoV-2 infection. Each single cDNA molecule received a unique molecular identifier. Via MiXCR, TCRdb re-called the 5' RACE reads, giving one row per CDR3 protein. The sample has about 39,000 distinct CDR3 sequences, around 4.1% seen once. This CDR3 comprises 14 residues. Per germline, CDR1 LNHDA and CDR2 SQIVND (reference sequence). With 3 bases removed from V and 3 bases from J, the gap between germline ends came to 11 bases. V gene TRBV19 combines with J gene TRBJ1-1; perhaps TRBD1 as D (5 bases). The source of this sequence is an adult who was a healthcare worker with PCR-confirmed SARS-CoV-2 infection or an uninfected control (not recorded which). Sequences were obtained from whole blood. The CDR3 loop is CASSISRADTEAFF. The CDR3 coding sequence is TGTGCCAGTAGTATCAGCAGGGCGGACACTGAAGCTTTCTTT.